This T cell receptor beta chain was retrieved from a study of PD-L1 blockade in urothelial cancer. The overall study: Most of the 29 patients were men whose urothelial cancer was bladder-origin.

The V end was cut by 0 bases, the J end by 7 bases, with 9 bases between. In germline, CDR1 is LGHNA, CDR2 YNFKEQ. The CDR3 is 13 amino acids. Added to each PCR by spiking were synthetic TCR analog templates. Clones were read by immunoSEQ multiplex PCR, and TCRdb kept only the in-frame ones, dropping some. The sample gives 35,000 to 45,000 clones, around nine tenths of which show up once; under 9.5% is in the top ten. Patient sample counts ranged from 1 to 8, pretreatment and on-treatment. This TCR was recovered from a man between 65 and 85 years old with urothelial cancer. Sequencing used PBMCs, obtained around atezolizumab (anti-PD-L1) treatment. This chain links TRBV4-2 with TRBJ2-5, with D perhaps matching TRBD1 (6 bases). Here the CDR3 DNA reads TGTGCCAGCAGCCAAGATCGAGGGGGGACCCAGTACTTC. It codes for CASSQDRGGTQYF.